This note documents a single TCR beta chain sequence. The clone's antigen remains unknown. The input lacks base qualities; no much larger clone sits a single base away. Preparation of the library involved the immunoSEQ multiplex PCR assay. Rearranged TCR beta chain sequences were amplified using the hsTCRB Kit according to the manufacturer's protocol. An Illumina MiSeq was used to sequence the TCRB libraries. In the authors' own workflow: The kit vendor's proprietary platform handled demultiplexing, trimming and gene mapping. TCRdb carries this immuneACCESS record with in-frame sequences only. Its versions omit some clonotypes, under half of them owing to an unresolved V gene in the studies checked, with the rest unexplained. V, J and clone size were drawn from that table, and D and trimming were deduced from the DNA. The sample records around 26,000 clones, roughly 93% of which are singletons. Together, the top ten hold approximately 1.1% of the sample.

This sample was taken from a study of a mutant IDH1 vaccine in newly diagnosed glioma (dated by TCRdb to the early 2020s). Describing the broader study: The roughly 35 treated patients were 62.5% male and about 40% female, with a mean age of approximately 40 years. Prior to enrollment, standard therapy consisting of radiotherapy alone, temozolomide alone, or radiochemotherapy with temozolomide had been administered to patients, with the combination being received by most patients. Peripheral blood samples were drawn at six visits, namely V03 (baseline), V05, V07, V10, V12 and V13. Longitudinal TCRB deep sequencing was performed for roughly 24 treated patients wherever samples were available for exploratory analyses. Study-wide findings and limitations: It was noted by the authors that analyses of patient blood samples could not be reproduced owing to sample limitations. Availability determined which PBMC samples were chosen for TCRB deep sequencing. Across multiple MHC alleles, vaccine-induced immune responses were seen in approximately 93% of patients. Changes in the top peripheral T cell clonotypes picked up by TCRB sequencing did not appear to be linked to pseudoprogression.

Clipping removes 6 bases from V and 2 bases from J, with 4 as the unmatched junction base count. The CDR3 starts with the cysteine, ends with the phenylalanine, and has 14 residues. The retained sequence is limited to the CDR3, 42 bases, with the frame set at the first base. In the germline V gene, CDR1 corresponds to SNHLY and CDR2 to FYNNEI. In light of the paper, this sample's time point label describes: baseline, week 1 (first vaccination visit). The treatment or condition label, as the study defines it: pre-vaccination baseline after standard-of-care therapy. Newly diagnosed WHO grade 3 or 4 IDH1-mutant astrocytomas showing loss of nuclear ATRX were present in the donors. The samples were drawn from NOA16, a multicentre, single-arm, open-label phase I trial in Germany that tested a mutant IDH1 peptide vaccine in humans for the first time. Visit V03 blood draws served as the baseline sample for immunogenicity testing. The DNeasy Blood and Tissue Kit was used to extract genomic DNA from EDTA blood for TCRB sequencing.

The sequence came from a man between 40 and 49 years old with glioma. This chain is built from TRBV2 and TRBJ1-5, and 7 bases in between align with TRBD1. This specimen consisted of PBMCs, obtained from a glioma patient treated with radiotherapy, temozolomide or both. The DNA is TGTGCCAGCAGCGACAGGGTAGGCAATCAGCCCCAGCATTTT. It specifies CASSDRVGNQPQHF.